Listed here are 13 T cell receptor beta chains from one sample, sequenced in a study of control samples from healthy donors and cancer patients (dated by TCRdb to about 2020). The library relied on the immunoSEQ multiplex PCR assay. TCRdb re-hosts the immuneACCESS table, in-frame sequences only. Its copies lack some clones; in the studies checked, an unresolved V gene accounts for under half of them, and the cause for the rest is not known. This sample is represented by under 150,000 clones; about 95% of them were singletons. Clones ranked in the top ten supply 3.6% of the sample. The specimen sequenced was blood. These receptors were collected from a man aged 25-45 years in good health.

In this sample, this clone turned up a few times. The V and J genes are TRBV5-6 and TRBJ1-1; D call uncertain. Deletions cut 0 bases from V and 0 bases from J, with 9 bases between. The germline CDR1 and CDR2 sequences are SGHDT and YYEEEE. The CDR3 has 15 residues. CDR3 bases: TGTGCCAGCAGCTTGGTCCCGGGCATGAACACTGAAGCTTTCTTT. This encodes CASSLVPGMNTEAFF.

This clone was seen just once. The chain uses TRBV19 and TRBJ2-3, with D possibly matching TRBD2 (7 bases). V shed 2 bases and J shed 4 bases, with 13 bases lying between them. The germline gives CDR1 LNHDA, CDR2 SQIVND (reference sequence). The length of the CDR3 is 15 residues. The CDR3 coding sequence is TGTGCCAGTAGTATATGGGGGGGCCGTGCAGATACGCAGTATTTT. The encoded protein is CASSIWGGRADTQYF.

CDR3 region: CASRGGGLQPQHF. The CDR3 nucleotides are TGTGCCAGCAGGGGTGGGGGCTTGCAGCCCCAGCATTTT. The J gene is TRBJ1-5, the V gene TRBV6-5; TRBD1 might be the D (6 bases). With 6 bases removed from V and 7 bases from J, the gap between germline ends came to 13 bases. This CDR3 contains 13 residues. CDR1 and CDR2 (germline): MNHEY, SVGAGI.

The chain is built from TRBV6-5 and TRBJ1-2; possible D gene TRBD1, 6 bases. CDR3 length equals 12 residues. From germline, CDR1 is MNHEY and CDR2 SVGAGI. The V end lost 6 bases, the J end lost 7 bases, and 12 bases lay between the germline ends. The CDR3 loop reads CASSGGYGGYTF. CDR3 nucleotide sequence: TGTGCCAGCAGCGGGGGCTACGGTGGCTACACCTTC.

This chain links TRBV20-1 with TRBJ2-1; TRBD1 is a possible D gene (5 bases). The V end was cut by 3 bases, the J end by 2 bases, with 8 bases between. The CDR3 is 13 amino acids. Per the germline V gene, CDR1 is DFQATT and CDR2 is SNEGSKA (reference sequence). The CDR3 DNA reads as TGCAGTGCTAGTCTACAGGCCTACAATGAGCAGTTCTTC. The encoded protein is CSASLQAYNEQFF.

This chain joins TRBV30 and TRBJ2-2, with D perhaps being TRBD1 or TRBD2 (5 bases each). The CDR3 runs 15 residues. V dropped 4 bases and J dropped 6 bases, with 18 bases sitting between them. Per germline, CDR1 GTSNPN and CDR2 SVGIG (reference sequence). The CDR3 bases are TGTGCCTGGAAAATAGTAGCGAACAGGCCCGGGGAGCTGTTTTTT. Translated: CAWKIVANRPGELFF.

V gene TRBV2 combines with J gene TRBJ2-1; 15 positions agree with TRBD2. In germline, CDR1 is SNHLY, CDR2 FYNNEI. V lost 3 bases and J lost 7; bases outside the gene matches: 1. The CDR3 extends over 15 amino acids. In DNA form, the CDR3 reads TGTGCCAGCAGTGAGGGACTAGCGGGAGGAAATGAGCAGTTCTTC. Translated, it gives CASSEGLAGGNEQFF.

The V and J genes are TRBV19 and TRBJ2-6; 7 nucleotides line up with TRBD1. CDR1 and CDR2 from the germline V gene are LNHDA and SQIVND (reference sequence). The CDR3 consists of 16 residues. The V gene end was trimmed by 5 bases and the J gene end by 4 bases; junction bases not matched to a gene: 8. The CDR3 region is CASSEGGAAGANVLTF. The CDR3 coding sequence is TGTGCCAGTAGTGAAGGGGGCGCAGCAGGGGCCAACGTCCTGACTTTC.

This clone was observed a few times. This sequence joins TRBV4-1 and TRBJ1-2; D not resolved. The CDR3 is 16 residues long. Trimming took 1 base from V and 5 from J, leaving 17 bases between them. Germline values: CDR1 MGHRA, CDR2 YSYEKL. The CDR3 loop reads CASSQARLRLPYGYTF. The CDR3 DNA reads as TGCGCCAGCAGCCAAGCACGGCTCCGTCTACCATATGGCTACACCTTC.

The V and J genes are TRBV6-6 and TRBJ2-5, with TRBD1 identical over 7 bases. The V segment lost 5 bases and the J segment 5 bases; nucleotides outside the gene matches: 11. This CDR3 spans 15 amino acids. Germline loops: CDR1 MNHNY, CDR2 SVGAGI (reference sequence). Here the CDR3 DNA reads TGTGCCAGCAGTGACTGGACAGGTCCTCAGGAGACCCAGTACTTC. This codes for CASSDWTGPQETQYF.

The chain uses TRBV5-4 and TRBJ1-6, with TRBD1 matching 11 bases. CDR1 is SGHNT and CDR2 is YYREEE in the germline V gene (reference sequence). This CDR3 is 16 amino acids long. J lost 8 bases, V lost 4 bases, and 8 bases had no gene match. The CDR3 coding sequence is TGTGCCAGCAGCAAACGTTCGGACAGGGGGCATTCACCCCTCCACTTT. Its protein is CASSKRSDRGHSPLHF.

This chain connects TRBV19 to TRBJ2-5; 11 nucleotides line up with TRBD2. CDR1 and CDR2 (germline): LNHDA, SQIVND (reference sequence). This CDR3 region has 17 residues. V lost 3 bases, J lost 2 bases, and 8 bases stayed unmatched. The CDR3 DNA reads as TGTGCCAGTAGTATTTCTAGCGGGGGGTCTCTACAAGAGACCCAGTACTTC. Translating it yields CASSISSGGSLQETQYF.

This chain joins TRBV6-2 or TRBV6-3 and TRBJ2-3; the D gene could be TRBD1 or TRBD2 (5 bases each). The CDR3 extends over 11 amino acids. CDR1 and CDR2 from the germline V gene are MNHEY and SVGEGT. V lost 5 bases and J 8 bases, leaving 8 bases between the germline ends. CDR3 in DNA: TGTGCCAGCAGTAAGGGGAGTACGCAGTATTTT. This sequence encodes CASSKGSTQYF.